This TCR beta chain was retrieved from a study of blood T cells in healthy people across ages. Each donor supplied approximately 10 milliliters of peripheral blood. Trimming cost V 6 bases and J 4 bases, with 12 bases left between them. CDR3 length: 14 amino acids. It was with a sample-barcoded 5' primer and a J-beta primer mix that a second PCR of roughly 7 to 12 cycles was run. MiXCR was run by TCRdb on the 5' RACE reads, yielding one entry per CDR3 protein. The repertoire has hundreds of thousands of distinct CDR3 sequences, roughly 64% of them found once; the top ten carry 22%. The sequence was collected from a man aged 25-45 years in good health. The gene calls are TRBV12-3 or TRBV12-4 and TRBJ2-2, with D possibly being TRBD1 or TRBD2 (5 bases each). The sequenced material came from blood. CDR3 residues: CASRTPGLTGELFF. The CDR3 DNA reads TGTGCCAGCAGAACTCCGGGGCTCACCGGGGAGCTGTTTTTT.